This T cell receptor beta chain was sequenced for a study of blood T cell repertoires in COVID-19. Study-wide background: The study drew acute and convalescent COVID-19 samples from the United States, Italy and Spain.

Clones were sequenced by immunoSEQ multiplex PCR, and TCRdb holds only the in-frame ones, with some missing. Of around 260,000 clones listed, 85% to 90% are singletons. The CDR3 length is 15 residues. V was pared by 3 bases and J by 6 bases, with 6 bases of the junction left unmatched. The germline V gene has CDR1 MGHRA and CDR2 YSYEKL. The sample consisted of peripheral blood. The gene calls are TRBV4-1 and TRBJ2-1; 9 bases map to TRBD2. The origin of this receptor is a human donor in a cohort sampled during active COVID-19. CDR3 sequence (DNA): TGCGCCAGCAGCCATCCCGGGACTAGCCGCAATGAGCAGTTCTTC. Translating it yields CASSHPGTSRNEQFF.